This T cell receptor beta chain was documented in a study of identical twins. A universal primer site came from template switching; cDNA carried unique molecular identifiers. One entry per CDR3 protein, called by TCRdb with MiXCR from the 5' RACE reads. The sample yields around 530,000 distinct CDR3 sequences, 12% to 15% seen once. Germline CDR1 reads SGHVS; CDR2 reads FQNEAQ. With 2 bases clipped from V and 1 base from J, the junction kept 2 bases outside the gene matches. CDR3 length equals 17 residues. Points from the study as a whole: Memory repertoires lacked the insertion deficit that abundant cord blood beta clonotypes showed.

This clonotype was observed many times. The antigen is unknown. The same specimen was also included in a second study, on yellow fever vaccine responses in identical twins.

The chain employs TRBV7-8 and TRBJ2-2; 12 bases map to TRBD2. Sequencing was done on a sample of CD4+ T cells sorted from blood. The clonotype was recovered from a woman under 30 in good health. CDR3 bases: TGTGCCAGCAGCTTACTAGCGGGAGGGGGGAACACCGGGGAGCTGTTTTTT. The encoded protein is CASSLLAGGGNTGELFF.